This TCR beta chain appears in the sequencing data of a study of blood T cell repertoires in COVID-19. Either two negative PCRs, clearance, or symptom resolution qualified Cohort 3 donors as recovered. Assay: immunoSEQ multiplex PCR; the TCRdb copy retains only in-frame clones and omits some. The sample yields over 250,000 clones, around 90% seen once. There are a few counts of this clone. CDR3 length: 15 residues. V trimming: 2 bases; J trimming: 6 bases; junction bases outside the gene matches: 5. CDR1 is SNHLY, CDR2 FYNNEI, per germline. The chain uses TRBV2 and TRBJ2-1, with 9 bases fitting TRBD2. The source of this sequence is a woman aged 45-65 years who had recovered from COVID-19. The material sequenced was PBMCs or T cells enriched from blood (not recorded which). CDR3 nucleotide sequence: TGTGCCAGCAGTGAACGCGGACTAGCGACCAATGAGCAGTTCTTC. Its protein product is CASSERGLATNEQFF.